This T cell receptor beta chain was sequenced during a study of shared clonotypes between healthy human individuals. Under the authors' procedure: With immunoSEQ giving junction-only sequences and no quality scores, filtering differed. The data were produced by immunoSEQ multiplex PCR, yet TCRdb's version contains in-frame clones alone and is incomplete. V and J calls and clone size follow that table, whereas D and trimming were derived from the DNA. The profile shows millions of clones, just over 90% of them singletons. Trimming removed 5 bases at V and 3 bases at J, with 14 bases between. The CDR3 length is 14 residues. Germline assignment: CDR1 SEHNR and CDR2 FQNEAQ (reference sequence). Selected positively for CCR7 and CD45RO-negative, naive CD8 cells excluded terminally differentiated effector memory CD45RA+ cells.

The sequenced material came from naive CD8+ T cells from PBMCs. The V call is TRBV7-9, the J call TRBJ2-7; D tentatively reads TRBD1 or TRBD2 (5 bases each). The sequence was obtained from a man aged 18-30 years in good health. Some clones in this sample may be carry-over from other donors' samples. The DNA for the CDR3 is TGTGCCAGCAGCGAGGGACCGCAACGCTACGAGCAGTACTTC. Amino acids: CASSEGPQRYEQYF.